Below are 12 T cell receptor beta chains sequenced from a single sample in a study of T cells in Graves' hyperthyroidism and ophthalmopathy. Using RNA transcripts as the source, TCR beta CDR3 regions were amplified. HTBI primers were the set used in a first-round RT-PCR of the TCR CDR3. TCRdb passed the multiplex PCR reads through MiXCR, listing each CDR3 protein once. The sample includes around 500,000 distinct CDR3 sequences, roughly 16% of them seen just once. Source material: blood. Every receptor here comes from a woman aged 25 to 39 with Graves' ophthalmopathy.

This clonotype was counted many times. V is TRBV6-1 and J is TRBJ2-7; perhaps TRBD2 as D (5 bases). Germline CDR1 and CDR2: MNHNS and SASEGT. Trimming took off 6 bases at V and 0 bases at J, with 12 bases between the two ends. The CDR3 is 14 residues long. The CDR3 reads CASSPPGNSYEQYF. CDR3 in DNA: TGTGCCAGCAGCCCTCCGGGAAACTCCTACGAGCAGTACTTC.

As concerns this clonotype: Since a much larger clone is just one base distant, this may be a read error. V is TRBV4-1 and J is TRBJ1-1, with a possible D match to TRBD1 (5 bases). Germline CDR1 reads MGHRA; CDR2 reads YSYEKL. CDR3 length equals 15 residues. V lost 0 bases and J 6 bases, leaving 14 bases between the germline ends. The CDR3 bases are TGCGCCAGCAGCCAAGATCAGGCAGGGCAGGCTGAAGCTTTCTTT. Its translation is CASSQDQAGQAEAFF.

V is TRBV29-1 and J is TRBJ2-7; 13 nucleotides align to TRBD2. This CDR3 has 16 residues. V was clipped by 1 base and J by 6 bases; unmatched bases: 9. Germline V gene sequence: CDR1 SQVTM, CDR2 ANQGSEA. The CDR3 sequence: CSVEGGTSGKAGEQYF. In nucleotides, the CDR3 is TGCAGCGTTGAAGGGGGGACTAGCGGGAAAGCGGGCGAGCAGTACTTC.

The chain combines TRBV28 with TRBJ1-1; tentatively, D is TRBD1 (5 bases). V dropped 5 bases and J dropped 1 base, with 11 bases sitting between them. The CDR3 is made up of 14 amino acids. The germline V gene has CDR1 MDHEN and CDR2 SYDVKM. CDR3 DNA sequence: TGTGCCAGCAGTGAGTGGACAACGAACACTGAAGCTTTCTTT. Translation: CASSEWTTNTEAFF.

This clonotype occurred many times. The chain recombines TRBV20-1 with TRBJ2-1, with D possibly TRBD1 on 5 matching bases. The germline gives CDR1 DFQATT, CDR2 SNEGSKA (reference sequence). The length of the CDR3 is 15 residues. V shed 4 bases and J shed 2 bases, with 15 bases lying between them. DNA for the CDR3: TGCAGTGCTAAAAAGTTGTCCAGGGCCTACAATGAGCAGTTCTTC. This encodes CSAKKLSRAYNEQFF.

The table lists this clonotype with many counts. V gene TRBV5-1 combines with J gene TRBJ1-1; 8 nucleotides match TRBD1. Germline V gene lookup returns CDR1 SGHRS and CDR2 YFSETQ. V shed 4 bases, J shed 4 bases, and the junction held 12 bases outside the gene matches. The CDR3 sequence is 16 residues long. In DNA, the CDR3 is TGCGCCAGCAGCCCGAGGACAGGGTTTGAGGGCACTGAAGCTTTCTTT. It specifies CASSPRTGFEGTEAFF.

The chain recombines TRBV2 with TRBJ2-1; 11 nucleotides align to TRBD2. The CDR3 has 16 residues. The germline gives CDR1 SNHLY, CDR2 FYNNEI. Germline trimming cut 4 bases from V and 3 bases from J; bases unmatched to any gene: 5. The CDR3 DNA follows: TGTGCCAGCAGTGTTGATAGCGGGAGGGTCTACAATGAGCAGTTCTTC. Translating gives CASSVDSGRVYNEQFF.

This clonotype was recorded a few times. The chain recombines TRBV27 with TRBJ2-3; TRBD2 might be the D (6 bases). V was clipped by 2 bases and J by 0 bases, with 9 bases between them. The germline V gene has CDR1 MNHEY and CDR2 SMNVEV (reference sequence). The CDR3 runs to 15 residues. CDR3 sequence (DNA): TGTGCCAGCAGTTTACCCGGGACTAGCACAGATACGCAGTATTTT. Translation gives CASSLPGTSTDTQYF.

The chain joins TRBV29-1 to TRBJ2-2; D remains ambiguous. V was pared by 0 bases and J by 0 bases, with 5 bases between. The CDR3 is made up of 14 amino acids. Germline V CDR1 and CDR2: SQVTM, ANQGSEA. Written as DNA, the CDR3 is TGCAGCGTTGAAGAGGGTACGAACACCGGGGAGCTGTTTTTT. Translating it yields CSVEEGTNTGELFF.

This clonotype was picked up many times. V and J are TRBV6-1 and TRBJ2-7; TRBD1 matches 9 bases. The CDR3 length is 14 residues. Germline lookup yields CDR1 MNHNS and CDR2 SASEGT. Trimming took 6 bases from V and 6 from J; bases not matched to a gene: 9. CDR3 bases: TGTGCCAGCAGGTCACAGGGGGCAATAGGCGAGCAGTACTTC. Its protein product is CASRSQGAIGEQYF.

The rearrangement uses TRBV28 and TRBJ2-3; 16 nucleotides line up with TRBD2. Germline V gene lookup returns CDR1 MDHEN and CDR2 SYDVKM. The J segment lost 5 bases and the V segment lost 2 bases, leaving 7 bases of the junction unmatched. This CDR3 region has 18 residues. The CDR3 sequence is CASSLDLGLAGGRDTQYF. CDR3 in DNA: TGTGCCAGCAGTTTAGACCTGGGACTAGCGGGAGGGAGAGATACGCAGTATTTT.

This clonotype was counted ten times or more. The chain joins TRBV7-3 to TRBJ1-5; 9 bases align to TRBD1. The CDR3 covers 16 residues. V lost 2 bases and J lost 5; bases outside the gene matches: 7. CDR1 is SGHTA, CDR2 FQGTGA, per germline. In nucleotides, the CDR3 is TGTGCCAGCAGCTTATGGGACAGGGTTCGTTATCAGCCCCAGCATTTT. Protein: CASSLWDRVRYQPQHF.